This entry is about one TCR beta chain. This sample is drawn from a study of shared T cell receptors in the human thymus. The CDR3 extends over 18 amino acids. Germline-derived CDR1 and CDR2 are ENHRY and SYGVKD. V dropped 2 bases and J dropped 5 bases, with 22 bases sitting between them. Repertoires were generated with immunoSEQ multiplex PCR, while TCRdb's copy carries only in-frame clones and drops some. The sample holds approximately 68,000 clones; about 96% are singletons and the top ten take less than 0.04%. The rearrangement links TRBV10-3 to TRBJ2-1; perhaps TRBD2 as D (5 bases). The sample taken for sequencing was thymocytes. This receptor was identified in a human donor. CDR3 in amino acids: CAISETAGVPVSDNEQFF. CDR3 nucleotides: TGTGCCATCAGTGAGACCGCCGGGGTCCCGGTGTCTGACAATGAGCAGTTCTTC.